Included here is one T cell receptor (beta chain) sequence, with context. This clonotype showed up many times. This receptor's antigen is unknown. Per-nucleotide qualities are absent, and no much larger clonotype sits a single base away. The data were taken from a study of identical twins (dated by TCRdb to 2016 to 2017). Context from the whole study: TCR alpha and beta repertoires from monozygotic twins, unrelated adults of various ages and cord blood were deep-sequenced to test whether fetal clonotypes persist. Replicate twin experiments were performed at different times using different library preparation protocols to rule out contamination.

The cysteine opens and the phenylalanine closes a CDR3 of 11 amino acids. Of the read, only the CDR3 DNA is kept; its 33 bases are in frame from base 1. The germline ends are 5 bases apart after V is trimmed by 5 bases and J by 4 bases. Results and caveats for the whole study, not just this receptor: Fewer insertions were carried by abundant cord blood beta clonotypes, a similar but weaker trend appeared in young adult naive repertoires, and no such trend appeared in memory repertoires. In beta out-of-frame sequences, excess twin sharing was weaker, because having fewer shared sequences lowered the signal-to-noise ratio. Zero-insertion analyses could be partly confounded by invariant T cells such as MAIT and iNKT, though diverse VJ usage argued against such confounding for most clonotypes. Compared with coincidental sharing between unrelated individuals, out-of-frame TCR alpha sequences shared between twins showed an excess of sequences with low generation probability. In monozygotic twins, recombination models systematically underestimated out-of-frame TCR alpha sharing, but the models matched the sharing seen between unrelated individuals. Because the same donors could not be followed over many years, the conclusions depended on cross-sectional statistical analysis.

All donors were healthy Caucasians. The twin cohort consisted of three pairs of female monozygotic twins, all aged roughly 18 to 30 years. Positive isolation kits from Invitrogen were used to isolate the CD4+ and CD8+ T cell populations. The method was 5' RACE. Sequencing took place on an Illumina HiSeq 2000. Template switching introduced a universal primer binding site; the final cDNA contained a unique molecular identifier, enabling accurate counting of TCR cDNA molecules. Specific primers in the conserved constant-segment region were used to synthesize first-strand cDNA for the TCR alpha and beta chains. To control for contamination, every cDNA library was double barcoded, receiving both a SMART-Mk sample barcode and Illumina barcodes. Two successive PCR steps introduced TruSeq adapter sequences along with Illumina sample barcodes. Sequencing of the TCR alpha and beta cDNA libraries was done on the Illumina HiSeq platform using custom primers. Processing in the source paper ran as follows. Unique molecular identifiers were extracted from raw reads with MiGEC, and CDR3 positions were determined with MiXCR. Recombination models were inferred per individual with the repgenHMM and IGoR tools using an EM algorithm. Shared clonotype analysis was performed with the tcR package in R, normalizing sharing by the product of cloneset sizes. To study raw recombination without the effects of thymic and clonal selection, out-of-frame nonproductive sequences were analyzed. Clones were called with MiXCR by TCRdb after fastp trimmed the public reads at Q25, and only in-frame beta chains were retained. CDR3 protein sequences are deduplicated, and each keeps its most common genes and DNA. The V and J calls were determined by TCRdb, not by the authors. Counted in this sample were 450,000 or so distinct CDR3 sequences; about 14% of them appeared once. The ten top clones hold more than 0.5% of the sample.

The sample was also linked to a second study, of yellow fever vaccine responses in identical twins. The second paper states: According to the authors, the vaccine-induced T cell response in identical twins seemed to be partly convergent and partly specific to each individual. The study precisely tracked vaccine-responding T cell clones in identical twins.

The source is a woman between 18 and 29 years old in good health. Sequenced material: CD4+ T cells sorted from blood. The rearrangement combines TRBV12-3 or TRBV12-4 with TRBJ1-1; no D gene is confidently identified. The sequenced DNA: TGTGCCAGCAGTCTTACCACTGAAGCTTTCTTT. Its translation is CASSLTTEAFF.